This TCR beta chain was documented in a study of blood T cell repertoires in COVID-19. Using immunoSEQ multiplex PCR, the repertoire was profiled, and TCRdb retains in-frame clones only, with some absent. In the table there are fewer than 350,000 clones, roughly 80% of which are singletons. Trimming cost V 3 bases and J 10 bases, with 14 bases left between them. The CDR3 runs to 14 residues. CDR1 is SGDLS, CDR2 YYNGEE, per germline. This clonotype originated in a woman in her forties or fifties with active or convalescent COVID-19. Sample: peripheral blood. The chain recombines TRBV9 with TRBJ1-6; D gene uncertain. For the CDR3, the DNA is TGTGCCAGCAGCGGCGACATTGGTCGCTCACCCCTCCACTTT. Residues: CASSGDIGRSPLHF.